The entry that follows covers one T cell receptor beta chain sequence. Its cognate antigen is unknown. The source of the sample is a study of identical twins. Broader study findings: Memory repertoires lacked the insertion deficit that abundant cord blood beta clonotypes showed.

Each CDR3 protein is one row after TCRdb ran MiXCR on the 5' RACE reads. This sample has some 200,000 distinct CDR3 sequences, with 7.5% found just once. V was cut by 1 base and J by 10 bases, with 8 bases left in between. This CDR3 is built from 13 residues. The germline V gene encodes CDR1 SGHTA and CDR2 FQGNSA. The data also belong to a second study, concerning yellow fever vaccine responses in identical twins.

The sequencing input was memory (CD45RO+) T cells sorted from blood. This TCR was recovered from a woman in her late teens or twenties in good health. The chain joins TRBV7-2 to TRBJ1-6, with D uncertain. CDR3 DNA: TGTGCCAGCAGCTTAGGTTTCGGCTCACCCCTCCACTTT. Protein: CASSLGFGSPLHF.